This TCR beta chain came from a study of T cell responses to AZD1222 COVID-19 vaccine. Findings and limits, study-wide: Breadth and depth of Spike-specific TCRs rose after two AZD1222 doses.

The assay was immunoSEQ multiplex PCR, and TCRdb's table has in-frame clones only and misses some. The table includes 130,000 or so clones, over 85% detected once. A note on this clone: No antigen is known for it.

Looked up from germline, CDR1 is MNHEY and CDR2 is SVGAGI. J lost 1 base, V lost 6 bases, and 2 bases had no gene match. The CDR3 has 13 amino acids. V usage is TRBV6-5 and J usage is TRBJ1-1; 7 bases line up with TRBD1. This receptor was obtained from an adult in good health. The sequencing used peripheral blood, collected on day 0 of MenACWY control vaccination. CDR3 bases: TGTGCCAGCAGGTGGGACAGGAACACTGAAGCTTTCTTT. Its protein is CASRWDRNTEAFF.